This T cell receptor beta chain was profiled in a study of cytomegalovirus exposure and HLA in healthy donors. Regarding the study as a whole: TCR beta V- and J-gene trimming, according to a later analysis, was linked to a missense DCLRE1C variant. In an earlier analysis, in approximately 570 donors, most V segments appeared productive either ~90% or ~30% of the time.

This clone occurred once. Its antigen remains unknown. The CDR3 sequence is 15 residues long. The V gene's germline CDR1 is LNHDA and CDR2 SQIVND (reference sequence). Trimming stripped 1 base from V and 4 bases from J, with 11 bases between. Use of 60 Vbeta and 13 Jbeta primers characterized the PCR. The repertoire was sequenced with immunoSEQ multiplex PCR; TCRdb's copy has only in-frame clones and lacks some. This sample carries roughly 130,000 clones, about 70% of them seen once, and the ten largest clones take over 2%. The clonotype was recovered from a woman aged 40-49 years in good health and CMV-seropositive. The specimen was PBMCs. This chain connects TRBV19 to TRBJ2-1; D is perhaps TRBD1 (6 bases). The CDR3 region is CASSIGDMRYNEQFF. CDR3 DNA sequence: TGTGCCAGTAGTATAGGGGACATGCGTTACAATGAGCAGTTCTTC.